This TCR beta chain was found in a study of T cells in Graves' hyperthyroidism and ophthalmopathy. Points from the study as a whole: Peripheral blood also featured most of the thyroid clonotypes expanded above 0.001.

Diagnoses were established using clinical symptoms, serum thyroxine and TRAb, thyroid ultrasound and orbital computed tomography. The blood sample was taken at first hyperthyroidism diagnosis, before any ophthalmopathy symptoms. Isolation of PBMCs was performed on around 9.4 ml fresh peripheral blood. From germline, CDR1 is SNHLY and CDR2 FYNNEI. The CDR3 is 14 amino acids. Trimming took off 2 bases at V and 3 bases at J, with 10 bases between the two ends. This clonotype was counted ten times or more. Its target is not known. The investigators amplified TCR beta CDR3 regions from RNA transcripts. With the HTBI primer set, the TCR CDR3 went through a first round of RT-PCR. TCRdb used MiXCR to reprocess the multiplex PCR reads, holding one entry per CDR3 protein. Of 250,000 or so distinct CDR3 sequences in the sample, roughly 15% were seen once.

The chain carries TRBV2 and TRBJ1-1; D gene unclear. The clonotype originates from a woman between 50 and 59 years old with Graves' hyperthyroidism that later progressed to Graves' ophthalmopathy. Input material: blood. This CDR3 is CASSERVLDTEAFF. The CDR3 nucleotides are TGTGCCAGCAGTGAAAGAGTTCTGGACACTGAAGCTTTCTTT.